Listed here is a single T cell receptor beta chain. Its target is unknown. Other DNA sequences from this sample encode an identical CDR3 as well. This sample is part of a study of shared clonotypes between healthy human individuals. The method was immunoSEQ multiplex PCR; TCRdb's version includes in-frame clones alone and lacks a portion of them. The sample records more than 2,000,000 clones, more than 80% being singletons. Findings and limits, study-wide: Naive subsets generally had larger estimated richness than memory subsets. Generation probabilities of non-shared clonotypes were lower (relative to those shared by all four donors).

CDR3 length equals 14 residues. Germline V gives CDR1 SGHTA, CDR2 FQGNSA. Trimming stripped 1 base from V and 2 bases from J, with 8 bases between. The donors were all Caucasian adults (living in Nashville, Tennessee). The rearrangement uses TRBV7-2 and TRBJ1-2; D is unclear. This sequence was found in a man aged 18 to 30 in good health. What was sequenced was naive CD4+ T cells sorted from blood. Subset denoted: CD45RA+ positively selected. CDR3 sequence (DNA): TGTGCCAGCAGCTTAGTTGGCGGGAACTATGGCTACACCTTC. The encoded protein is CASSLVGGNYGYTF.